This T cell receptor beta chain appears in the sequencing data of a study of response to subunit inactivated influenza vaccine. Via MiXCR, TCRdb re-called the RT-PCR reads, giving one row per CDR3 protein. In the table there are about 540,000 distinct CDR3 sequences, approximately 20% of which are singletons. CDR1 SQVTM and CDR2 ANQGSEA come from the germline V gene. Trimming removed 4 bases from V and 5 bases from J, with 5 bases in between. CDR3 size: 10 residues. This clonotype was found many times. This sample also appeared in a second study, on T cells expressing NK-cell markers. As reported in that work: TCR beta cDNA was generated via 5'RACE template switching incorporating UMIs. Topping the CD3+CD56-NKG2C+ fraction as well were these clonotypes, in a few donors.

The sequenced sample was CD4+ T cells sorted from PBMCs, obtained 11 to 12 days after vaccination. This clonotype was obtained from a man in his forties or fifties who received an inactivated influenza vaccine. The J gene is TRBJ1-1, the V gene TRBV29-1; D ambiguous. CDR3 sequence (DNA): TGCAGCGTTGTGAGGACTGAAGCTTTCTTT. Its translation: CSVVRTEAFF.